The entry below gives a single T cell receptor beta chain sequence along with its context. Its cognate antigen is unknown. At one end the junction does not follow the germline gene, possibly because of a read error. The CDR3 extends over 15 amino acids. Looked up from germline, CDR1 is KGHSH and CDR2 is LQKENI. This entry is derived from a study of cytomegalovirus exposure and HLA in healthy donors. For the study at large: An earlier analysis identified 117 million unique TCR beta sequences in approximately 170 million T cells. Findings and caveats of the study: The study designated fewer than 200 TCR beta chains cytomegalovirus-associated. Later analysis showed TCR association rates varying by HLA locus, highest for DRB1 and lowest for HLA-C.

The PCR ran on 60 Vbeta and 13 Jbeta primers. Sequencing was performed with immunoSEQ multiplex PCR; in TCRdb, only in-frame clones are kept and a portion is missing. The sample comprises around 210,000 clones, over 75% of which are singletons, and more than 0.45% rests with the top ten. The specimen was PBMCs. V usage is TRBV18 and J usage is TRBJ2-7; D unclear. The clonotype originates from a boy aged 5-17 years in good health and CMV-seronegative. DNA of the CDR3: TGTGCCAGCTCACCCCAACAGTCTTCCTCCGACGAGCAGTACTTC. The encoded protein is CASSPQQSSSDEQYF.